Listed below are T cell receptor beta chains from one sample, sequenced in a study of response to subunit inactivated influenza vaccine. One entry per CDR3 protein results from TCRdb running MiXCR on the RT-PCR reads. The sample has hundreds of thousands of distinct CDR3 sequences; approximately 17% are singletons. Sequencing used PBMCs from blood, obtained around 5 days after vaccination. The receptors were gathered from a man aged 50 to 59 who received an inactivated influenza vaccine. CDR3s include the opening cysteine and the closing phenylalanine or tryptophan. The D gene is left open where the match is weak. Size is stated for part of the rows, as once, few or many counts, or as a class when the clone is expanded.

NA,NA,TRBJ1-2,TRBV12-3/TRBV12-4,TGTGCCAGCAGACGTGATCTGGCTGCGTCCGGCTACACCTTC,CASRRDLAASGYTF
NA,NA,TRBJ1-1,TRBV12-3/TRBV12-4,TGTGCCAGCAGTTTATTTATAGGACCTTCATTT,CASSLFIGPSF
NA,NA,TRBJ2-1,TRBV6-6,TGTGCCAGCAGTTACATGGCCAATGAGCAGTTCTTC,CASSYMANEQFF
NA,TRBD1,TRBJ2-1,TRBV7-2,TGTGCCAGCAGCAAACAGGGGGCTGAGCAGTTCTTC,CASSKQGAEQFF
few,TRBD1,TRBJ1-2,TRBV4-1,TGCGCCAGCAGCCCCCAGGACAGGGACTATGGCTACACCTTC,CASSPQDRDYGYTF
many,TRBD2,TRBJ2-3,TRBV6-2/TRBV6-3,TGTGCCAGCAGTTACCCCAGCAATAGCGGGGAAACAGATACGCAGTATTTT,CASSYPSNSGETDTQYF
few,NA,TRBJ1-1,TRBV12-3/TRBV12-4,TGTGCCAGCAGGCACAGGGCTGGGAGCACTGAAGCTTTCTTT,CASRHRAGSTEAFF
few,NA,TRBJ2-7,TRBV4-3,TGCGCCAGCAGCCAAGATATCCGGGGGTACTACGAGCAGTACTTC,CASSQDIRGYYEQYF
NA,NA,TRBJ1-3,TRBV11-2,TGTGCCAGCAGGTCCACTTCCGGGACGCCAAGAAACACCATATATTTT,CASRSTSGTPRNTIYF
NA,NA,TRBJ2-3,TRBV7-2,TGTGCCAGCAGCCAACGACTAGGGCCGGATACGCAGTATTTT,CASSQRLGPDTQYF
few,NA,TRBJ2-1,TRBV19,TGTGCCAGTAGAAACTGGTCCCACAATGAGCAGTTCTTC,CASRNWSHNEQFF
few,NA,TRBJ2-2,TRBV5-1,TGCGCCAGCACCCTAGGGACCGACACCGGGGAGCTGTTTTTT,CASTLGTDTGELFF
many,NA,TRBJ2-1,TRBV3-1,TGTGCCAGCAGCCAATACGACTCGCTAGGTGAGCAGTTCTTC,CASSQYDSLGEQFF
NA,NA,TRBJ1-6,TRBV27,TGTGCCAGCAGGGAGACAGGCCAGAATTCACCCCTCCACTTT,CASRETGQNSPLHF
NA,NA,TRBJ2-7,TRBV7-6,TGTGCCAGCAGCTTAGCCCCGAAACCGATTTACGAGCAGTACTTC,CASSLAPKPIYEQYF
NA,NA,TRBJ1-1,TRBV20-1,TGCAGTGCTAGTAAAGACAGGATGAACACTGAAGCTTTCTTT,CSASKDRMNTEAFF
NA,NA,TRBJ1-1,TRBV10-1,TGCGCCAGCCTTTTTGGGACCTCGTTTAACCTGCGCACTGAAGCTTTCTTT,CASLFGTSFNLRTEAFF
many,TRBD1,TRBJ1-1,TRBV12-3/TRBV12-4,TGTGCCAGCAGTCCAGGACCGGACAGGGTGGCCACTGAAGCTTTCTTT,CASSPGPDRVATEAFF
few,NA,TRBJ2-1,TRBV7-9,TGTGCCAGCAGCTTTAGTACTATTTCGGATGAGCAGTTCTTC,CASSFSTISDEQFF
many,TRBD1,TRBJ2-1,TRBV7-2,TGCGCCAGCAGCTTGGAGCAGGGGGCCTACAATGAGCAGTTCTTC,CASSLEQGAYNEQFF
few,NA,TRBJ2-5,TRBV6-2/TRBV6-3,TGTGCCAGCAGCCCACAAGGGCGAATCCAAGAGACCCAGTACTTC,CASSPQGRIQETQYF
many,TRBD1,TRBJ2-7,TRBV5-5,TGTGCCAGCAGCTTGCCTTGGGGACAGGGGAGCGAGCAGTACTTC,CASSLPWGQGSEQYF
NA,NA,TRBJ2-7,TRBV12-3/TRBV12-4,TGTGCCAGCAGTTTCGGATGGAACCACGAGCAGTACTTC,CASSFGWNHEQYF
NA,NA,TRBJ1-3,TRBV12-3/TRBV12-4,TGTGCCAGCAGTTTAGGTGCCCTCAGCTCTGGAAACACCATATATTTT,CASSLGALSSGNTIYF
few,NA,TRBJ2-1,TRBV12-3/TRBV12-4,TGTGCCAGCAGTTTAGCCCCGGGTCCTGAGCAGTTCTTC,CASSLAPGPEQFF
few,NA,TRBJ2-7,TRBV29-1,TGCAGCGTTGGAGCAACAGGGATCGAGCAGTACTTC,CSVGATGIEQYF
many,TRBD1,TRBJ2-6,TRBV10-3,TGTGCCATCAGTTCGGGACAGCCAACGGTGGCTGGGGCCAACGTCCTGACTTTC,CAISSGQPTVAGANVLTF
NA,TRBD1,TRBJ2-5,TRBV20-1,TGCAGTGCTACCAGTTGGGGACAGGCCCCCCAAGAGACCCAGTACTTC,CSATSWGQAPQETQYF
few,NA,TRBJ2-7,TRBV20-1,TGCAGTGCGAACACGGCGGGCTCCTACGAGCAGTACTTC,CSANTAGSYEQYF
NA,NA,TRBJ2-3,TRBV30,TGTGCCTGGAGCCGGGTTTCAGTACTCACAGATACGCAGTATTTT,CAWSRVSVLTDTQYF
NA,TRBD1,TRBJ1-3,TRBV5-1,TGCGCCAGCAGCACCACCGGGACAGGGAGTGGAAACACCATATATTTT,CASSTTGTGSGNTIYF
NA,NA,TRBJ2-5,TRBV11-2,TGTGCCAGCAGCTTAGACCGCGGGGAAATGGGCCCCCAGTACTTC,CASSLDRGEMGPQYF
NA,TRBD1,TRBJ1-4,TRBV4-3,TGCGCCAGCAGCCAAGATTGGGACAGCTCCAATGAAAAACTGTTTTTT,CASSQDWDSSNEKLFF
few,TRBD2,TRBJ2-1,TRBV4-1,TGCGCCAGCAGCCAAGGTCCCTCGCGGGGGTTCAATGAGCAGTTCTTC,CASSQGPSRGFNEQFF
NA,NA,TRBJ2-5,TRBV12-3/TRBV12-4,TGTGCCAGCAGTTTAGGGACCACCCAAGAGACCCAGTACTTC,CASSLGTTQETQYF
many,TRBD2,TRBJ2-1,TRBV20-1,TGCAGTGCTAGTAGAGCAAGCGGGAGGGCCAATGAGCAGTTCTTC,CSASRASGRANEQFF
once,TRBD1,TRBJ2-5,TRBV18,TGTGCCAGCCAAGGGACAGATGGCCAAGGGACCCAGTACTTC,CASQGTDGQGTQYF
NA,TRBD1,TRBJ1-6,TRBV6-1,TGTGCCAGCAGTCCGTCGACAGGGTTCTATAATTCACCCCTCCACTTT,CASSPSTGFYNSPLHF
NA,TRBD2,TRBJ2-3,TRBV6-1,TGTGCCAGCAGTCCAACTAGCGGGGGACCGACAGATACGCAGTATTTT,CASSPTSGGPTDTQYF
few,TRBD1,TRBJ1-6,TRBV12-3/TRBV12-4,TGTGCCACCCGGACAGGGTTTAACAATTCACCCCTCCACTTT,CATRTGFNNSPLHF
few,TRBD1,TRBJ1-2,TRBV7-2,TGTGCCAGCAGCTTACAGACAGGGGGGGGCTATGGCTACACCTTC,CASSLQTGGGYGYTF
many,TRBD2,TRBJ2-3,TRBV29-1,TGCAGCGTTGCGGTAGCGGGAGTACAAGATACGCAGTATTTT,CSVAVAGVQDTQYF
NA,TRBD2,TRBJ2-3,TRBV11-2,TGTGCCAGCAGCTTAGAAACTAGCGGGGACACAGATACGCAGTATTTT,CASSLETSGDTDTQYF
few,TRBD2,TRBJ2-4,TRBV20-1,TGCAGTGCTTATCGACTAGCGGGAGGGGACATTCAGTACTTC,CSAYRLAGGDIQYF
many,NA,TRBJ2-5,TRBV12-3/TRBV12-4,TGTGCCAGCAGTACCCTGCTCCACATGGTTGAGACCCAGTACTTC,CASSTLLHMVETQYF
few,NA,TRBJ1-2,TRBV12-3/TRBV12-4,TGTGCCAGCACCGCCCGGGGGTTGGACTATGGCTACACCTTC,CASTARGLDYGYTF
few,TRBD1,TRBJ2-5,TRBV5-1,TGCGCCAGCAGACATGGACAGGGGAATTCGGAGACCCAGTACTTC,CASRHGQGNSETQYF
few,TRBD1,TRBJ1-1,TRBV20-1,TGCAGTGCTACCCGGACAGGTGCGAACACTGAAGCTTTCTTT,CSATRTGANTEAFF
NA,NA,TRBJ1-4,TRBV20-1,TGCAGTGCCCAGGTGGACGGGATTGGGGAAAAACTGTTTTTT,CSAQVDGIGEKLFF
NA,NA,TRBJ2-6,TRBV6-1,TGTGCCAGCAGTGTCCTCTCTGGGGCCAACGTCCTGACTTTC,CASSVLSGANVLTF
NA,NA,TRBJ2-7,TRBV6-1,TGTGCCAGCAGGCCCGGGGACCACTACGAGCAGTACTTC,CASRPGDHYEQYF
NA,TRBD1,TRBJ2-5,TRBV12-3/TRBV12-4,TGTGCCAGCAGCAGGACAGGGGGCTCAGGCGAGACCCAGTACTTC,CASSRTGGSGETQYF
NA,NA,TRBJ2-4,TRBV7-6,TGTGCCAGCAGCGACTTTATGAGGACCACTCAAGCCAAAAACATTCAGTACTTC,CASSDFMRTTQAKNIQYF
NA,NA,TRBJ2-7,TRBV20-1,TGCAGTGCCTCCAGCGGCCACCCCTACGAGCAGTACTTC,CSASSGHPYEQYF